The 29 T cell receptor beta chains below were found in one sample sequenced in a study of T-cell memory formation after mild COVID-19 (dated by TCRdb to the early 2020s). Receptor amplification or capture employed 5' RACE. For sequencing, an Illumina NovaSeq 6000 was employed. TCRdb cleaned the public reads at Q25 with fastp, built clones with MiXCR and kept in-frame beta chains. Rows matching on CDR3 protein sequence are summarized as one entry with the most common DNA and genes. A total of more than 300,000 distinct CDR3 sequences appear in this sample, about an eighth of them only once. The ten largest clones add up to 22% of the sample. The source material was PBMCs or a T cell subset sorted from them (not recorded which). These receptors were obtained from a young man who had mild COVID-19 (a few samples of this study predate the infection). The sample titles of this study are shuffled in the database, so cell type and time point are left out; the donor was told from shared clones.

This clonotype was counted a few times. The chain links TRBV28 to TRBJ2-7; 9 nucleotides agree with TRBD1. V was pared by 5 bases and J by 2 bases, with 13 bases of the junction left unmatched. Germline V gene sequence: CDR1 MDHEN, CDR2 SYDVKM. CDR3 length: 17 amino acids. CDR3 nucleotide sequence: TGTGCCAGCAGTGGGGCATCCGGGACAGGGATTACCTACGAGCAGTACGTC. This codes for CASSGASGTGITYEQYV.

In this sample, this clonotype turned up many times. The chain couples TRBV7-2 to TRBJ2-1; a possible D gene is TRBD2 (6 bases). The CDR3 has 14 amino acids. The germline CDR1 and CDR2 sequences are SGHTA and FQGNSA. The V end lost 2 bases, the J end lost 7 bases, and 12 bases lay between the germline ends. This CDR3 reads CASSLHRERNEQFF. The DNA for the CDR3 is TGTGCCAGCAGCTTACATCGGGAGAGGAATGAGCAGTTCTTC.

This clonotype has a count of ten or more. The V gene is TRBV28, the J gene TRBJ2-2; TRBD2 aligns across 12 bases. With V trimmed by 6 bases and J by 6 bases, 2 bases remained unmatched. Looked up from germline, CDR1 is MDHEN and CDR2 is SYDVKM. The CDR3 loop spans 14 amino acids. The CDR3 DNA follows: TGTGCCAGCAGCCTAGCGGGGGGGCCCGGGGAGCTGTTTTTT. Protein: CASSLAGGPGELFF.

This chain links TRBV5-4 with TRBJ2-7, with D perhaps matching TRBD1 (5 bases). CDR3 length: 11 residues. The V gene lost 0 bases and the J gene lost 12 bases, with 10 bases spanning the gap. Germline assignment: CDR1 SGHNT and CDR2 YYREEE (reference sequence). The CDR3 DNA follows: TGTGCCAGCAGCTTGGGGGCAGGGCTGTACTTC. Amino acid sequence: CASSLGAGLYF.

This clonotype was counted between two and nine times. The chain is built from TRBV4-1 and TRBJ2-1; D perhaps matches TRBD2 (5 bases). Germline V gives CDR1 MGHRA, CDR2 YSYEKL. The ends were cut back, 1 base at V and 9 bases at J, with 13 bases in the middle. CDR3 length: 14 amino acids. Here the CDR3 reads CASSQGASSGEQFF. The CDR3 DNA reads TGCGCCAGCAGCCAAGGGGCTAGCTCCGGTGAGCAGTTCTTC.

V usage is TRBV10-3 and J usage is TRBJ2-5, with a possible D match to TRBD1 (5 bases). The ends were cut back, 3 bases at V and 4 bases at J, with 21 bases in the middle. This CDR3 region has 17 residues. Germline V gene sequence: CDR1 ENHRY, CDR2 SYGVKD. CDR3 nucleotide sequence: TGTGCCATCAGTGAAGCGAGCCGGCTCAGGGATGGAGAGACCCAGTACTTC. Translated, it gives CAISEASRLRDGETQYF.

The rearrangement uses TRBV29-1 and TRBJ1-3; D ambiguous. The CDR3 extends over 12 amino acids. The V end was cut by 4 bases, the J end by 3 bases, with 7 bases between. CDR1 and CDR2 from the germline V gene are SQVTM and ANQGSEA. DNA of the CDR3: TGCAGCGTTGGGACTAATGGAAACACCATATATTTT. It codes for CSVGTNGNTIYF.

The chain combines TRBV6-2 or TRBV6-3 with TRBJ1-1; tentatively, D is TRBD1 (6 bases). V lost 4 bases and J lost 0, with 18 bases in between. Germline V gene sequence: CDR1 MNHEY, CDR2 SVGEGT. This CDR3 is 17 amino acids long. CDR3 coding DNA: TGTGCCAGCAGTTGGACAGCCCGGACCTTGATGAACACTGAAGCTTTCTTT. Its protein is CASSWTARTLMNTEAFF.

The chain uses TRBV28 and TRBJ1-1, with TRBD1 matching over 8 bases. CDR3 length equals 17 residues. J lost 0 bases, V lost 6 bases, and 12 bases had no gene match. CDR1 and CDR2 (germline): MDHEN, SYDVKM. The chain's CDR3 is CASRSYLRDRMNTEAFF. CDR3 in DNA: TGTGCCAGCAGGTCATACCTCCGGGACAGGATGAACACTGAAGCTTTCTTT.

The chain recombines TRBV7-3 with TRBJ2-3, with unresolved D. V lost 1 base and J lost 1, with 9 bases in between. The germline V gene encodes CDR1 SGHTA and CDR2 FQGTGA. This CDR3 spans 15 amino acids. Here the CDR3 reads CASSLMGMGTDTQYF. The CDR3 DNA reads TGTGCCAGCAGCTTAATGGGTATGGGCACAGATACGCAGTATTTT.

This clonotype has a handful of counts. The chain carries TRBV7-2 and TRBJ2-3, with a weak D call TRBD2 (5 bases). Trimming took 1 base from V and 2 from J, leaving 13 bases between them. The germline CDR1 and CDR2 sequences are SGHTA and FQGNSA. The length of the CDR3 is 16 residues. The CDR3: CASSLERTGYTDTQYF. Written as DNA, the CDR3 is TGTGCCAGCAGCTTAGAAAGGACTGGTTACACAGATACGCAGTATTTT.

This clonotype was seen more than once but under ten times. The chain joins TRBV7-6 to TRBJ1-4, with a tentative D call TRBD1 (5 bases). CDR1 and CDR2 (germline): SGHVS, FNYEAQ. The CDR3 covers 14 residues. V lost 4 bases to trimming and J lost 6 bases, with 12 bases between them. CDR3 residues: CASSSGPGDEKLFF. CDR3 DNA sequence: TGTGCCAGCAGCTCGGGCCCGGGGGATGAAAAACTGTTTTTT.

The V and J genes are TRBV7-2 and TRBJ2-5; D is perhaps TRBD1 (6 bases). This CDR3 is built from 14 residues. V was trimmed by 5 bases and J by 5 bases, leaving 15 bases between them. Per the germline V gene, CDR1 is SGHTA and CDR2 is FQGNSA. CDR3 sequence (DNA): TGTGCCAGCAGCGACGGAGTGGGGGCGGAGACCCAGTACTTC. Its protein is CASSDGVGAETQYF.

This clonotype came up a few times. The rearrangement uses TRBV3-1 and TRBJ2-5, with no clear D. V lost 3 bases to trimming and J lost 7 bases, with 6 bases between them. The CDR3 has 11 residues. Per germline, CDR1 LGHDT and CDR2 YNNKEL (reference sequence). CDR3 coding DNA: TGTGCCAGCAGCCAGAGCTGGACCCAGTACTTC. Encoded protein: CASSQSWTQYF.

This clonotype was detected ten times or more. CDR3 in amino acids: CSASSSGGADTIYF. Here the CDR3 DNA reads TGCAGTGCTAGTTCGTCCGGGGGCGCGGACACCATATATTTT. J is TRBJ1-3 and V is TRBV20-1; D may be TRBD1 (6 bases). V was shortened by 3 bases and J by 8 bases, with 17 bases between the two germline ends. The CDR3 has 14 amino acids. CDR1 and CDR2 (germline): DFQATT, SNEGSKA (reference sequence).

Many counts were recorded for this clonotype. Here the CDR3 DNA reads TGTGCCAGCAGCCAGGGGGTGACAGATACGCAGTATTTT. Its translation is CASSQGVTDTQYF. The V call is TRBV7-2, the J call TRBJ2-3; TRBD1 matches 7 bases. Looked up from germline, CDR1 is SGHTA and CDR2 is FQGNSA. This CDR3 is 13 amino acids long. With 5 bases clipped from V and 3 bases from J, the junction kept 2 bases outside the gene matches.

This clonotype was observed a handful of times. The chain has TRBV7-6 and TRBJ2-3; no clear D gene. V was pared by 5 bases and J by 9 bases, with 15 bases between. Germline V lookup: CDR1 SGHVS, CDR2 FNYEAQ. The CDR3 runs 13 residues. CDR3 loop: CASSPLPGPTQYF. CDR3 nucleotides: TGTGCCAGCAGCCCACTTCCCGGGCCCACGCAGTATTTT.

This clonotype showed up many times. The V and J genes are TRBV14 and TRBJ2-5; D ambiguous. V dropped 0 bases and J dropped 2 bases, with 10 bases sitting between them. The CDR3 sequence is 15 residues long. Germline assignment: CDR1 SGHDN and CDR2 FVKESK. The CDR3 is CASSQDRSMQETQYF. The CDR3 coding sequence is TGTGCCAGCAGCCAAGATCGGAGCATGCAAGAGACCCAGTACTTC.

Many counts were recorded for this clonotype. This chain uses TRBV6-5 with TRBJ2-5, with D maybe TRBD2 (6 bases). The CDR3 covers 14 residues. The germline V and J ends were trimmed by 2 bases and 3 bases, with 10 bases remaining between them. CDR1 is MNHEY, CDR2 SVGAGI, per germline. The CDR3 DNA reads TGTGCCAGCAGTTACCCGGGGGAAAAAGAGACCCAGTACTTC. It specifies CASSYPGEKETQYF.

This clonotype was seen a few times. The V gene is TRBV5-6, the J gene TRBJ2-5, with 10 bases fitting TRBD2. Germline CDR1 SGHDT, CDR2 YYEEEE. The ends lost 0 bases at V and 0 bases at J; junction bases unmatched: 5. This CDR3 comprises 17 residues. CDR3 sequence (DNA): TGTGCCAGCAGCTTGGCAGGTAGCGGGGGGTACCAAGAGACCCAGTACTTC. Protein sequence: CASSLAGSGGYQETQYF.

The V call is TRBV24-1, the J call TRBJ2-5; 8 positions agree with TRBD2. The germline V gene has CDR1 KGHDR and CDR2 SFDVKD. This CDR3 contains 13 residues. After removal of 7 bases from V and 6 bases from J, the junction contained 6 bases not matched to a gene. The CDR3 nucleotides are TGTGCCACCAGCGACGGGGGGGCCAAGACCCAGTACTTC. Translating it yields CATSDGGAKTQYF.

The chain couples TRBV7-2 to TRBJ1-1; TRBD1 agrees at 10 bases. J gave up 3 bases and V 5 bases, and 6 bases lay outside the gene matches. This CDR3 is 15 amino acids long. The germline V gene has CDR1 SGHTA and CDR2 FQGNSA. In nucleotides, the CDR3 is TGTGCCAGCAGCCTCCCCGGGACAGGGGACACTGAAGCTTTCTTT. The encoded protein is CASSLPGTGDTEAFF. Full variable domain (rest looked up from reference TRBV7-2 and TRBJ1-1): GAGVSQSPSNKVTEKGKDVELRCDPISGHTALYWYRQSLGQGLEFLIYFQGNSAPDKSGLPSDRFSAERTGGSVSTLTIQRTQQEDSAVYLCASSLPGTGDTEAFFGQGTRLTVV.

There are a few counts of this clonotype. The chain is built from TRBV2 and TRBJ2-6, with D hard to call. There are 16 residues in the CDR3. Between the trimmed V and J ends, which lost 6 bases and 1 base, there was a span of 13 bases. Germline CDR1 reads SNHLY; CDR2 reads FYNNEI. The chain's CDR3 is CASSPFTWSGANVLTF. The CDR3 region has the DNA TGTGCCAGCAGCCCGTTTACGTGGTCTGGGGCCAACGTCCTGACTTTC.

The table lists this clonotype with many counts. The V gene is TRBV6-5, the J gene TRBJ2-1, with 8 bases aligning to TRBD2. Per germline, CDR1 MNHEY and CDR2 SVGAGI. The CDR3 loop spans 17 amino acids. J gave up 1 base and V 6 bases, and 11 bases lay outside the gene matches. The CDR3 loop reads CASSPGGAAASYNEQFF. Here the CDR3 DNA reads TGTGCCAGCAGCCCCGGGGGGGCGGCGGCTTCCTACAATGAGCAGTTCTTC.

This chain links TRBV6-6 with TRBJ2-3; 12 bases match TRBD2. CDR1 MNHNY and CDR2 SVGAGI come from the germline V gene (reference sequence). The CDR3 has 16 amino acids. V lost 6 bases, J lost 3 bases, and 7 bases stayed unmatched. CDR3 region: CASRKGLAGDTDTQYF. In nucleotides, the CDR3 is TGTGCCAGCAGAAAGGGACTAGCGGGCGATACAGATACGCAGTATTTT.

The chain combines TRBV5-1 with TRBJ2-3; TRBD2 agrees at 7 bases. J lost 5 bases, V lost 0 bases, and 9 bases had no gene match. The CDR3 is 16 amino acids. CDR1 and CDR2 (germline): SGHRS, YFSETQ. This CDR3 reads CASSLVGGASGDTQYF. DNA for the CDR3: TGCGCCAGCAGCTTGGTCGGCGGGGCTAGCGGAGATACGCAGTATTTT.

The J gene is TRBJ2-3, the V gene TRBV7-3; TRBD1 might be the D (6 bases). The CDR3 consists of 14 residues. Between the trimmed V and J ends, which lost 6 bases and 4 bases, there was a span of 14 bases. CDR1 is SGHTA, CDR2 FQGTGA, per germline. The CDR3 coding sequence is TGTGCCAGCAGTCCAGGGACATTCCCAGATACGCAGTATTTT. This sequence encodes CASSPGTFPDTQYF.

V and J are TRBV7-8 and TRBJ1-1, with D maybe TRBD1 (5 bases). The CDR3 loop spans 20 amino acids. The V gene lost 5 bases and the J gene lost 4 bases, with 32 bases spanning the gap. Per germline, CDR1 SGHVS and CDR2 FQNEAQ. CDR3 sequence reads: CASSSRQGQSNAGRGTEAFF. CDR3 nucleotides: TGTGCCAGCAGCAGCCGGCAGGGTCAATCTAACGCCGGGCGGGGCACTGAAGCTTTCTTT.

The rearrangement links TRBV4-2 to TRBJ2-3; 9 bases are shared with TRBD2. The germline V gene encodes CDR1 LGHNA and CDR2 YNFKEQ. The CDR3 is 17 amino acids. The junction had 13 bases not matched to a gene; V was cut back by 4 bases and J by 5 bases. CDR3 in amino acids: CASSPLRGGGAGDTQYF. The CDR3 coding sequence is TGTGCCAGCAGCCCCCTCCGAGGCGGGGGGGCCGGAGATACGCAGTATTTT.